Presented here are 15 T cell receptor beta chains from one specimen sequenced in a study of T-cell reconstitution after alpha-beta-depleted transplantation in children. Unique molecular identifiers were used in preparing the TCRbeta library. TCRdb re-called the PCR reads through MiXCR, storing one row per CDR3 protein. This table holds about 600,000 distinct CDR3 sequences, about 23% found once. The material was PBMCs, mostly from graft donor cells, obtained 360 days after TCRalphabeta/CD19-depleted stem cell transplant. These receptors were taken from a boy younger than two who had a stem cell transplant for acute myeloid leukemia, so the T cells may come from the graft donor.

This clonotype was recorded at least ten times. This rearrangement joins TRBV28 to TRBJ2-5; D ambiguous. There are 12 residues in the CDR3. Germline V gene lookup returns CDR1 MDHEN and CDR2 SYDVKM. Trimming took 7 bases from V and 5 from J, leaving 11 bases between them. In DNA form, the CDR3 reads TGTGCCAGCACAGATGTGAAGGAGACCCAGTACTTC. Its protein product is CASTDVKETQYF.

This clonotype was recorded many times. The CDR3 DNA sequence: TGCAGCGGTGGGGGGCTGACAGATACGCAGTATTTT. Protein product: CSGGGLTDTQYF. The chain uses TRBV29-1 and TRBJ2-3; either TRBD1 or TRBD2 may fit D (6 bases each). V was cut by 7 bases and J by 3 bases, with 11 bases left in between. Germline V gives CDR1 SQVTM, CDR2 ANQGSEA. The CDR3 runs to 12 residues.

This clonotype has just a few counts. The CDR3 here is CASSLGRTSRYNEQFF. CDR3 DNA sequence: TGTGCCAGCAGCCTCGGAAGGACTAGCCGTTACAATGAGCAGTTCTTC. The chain carries TRBV7-8 and TRBJ2-1, with TRBD2 matching over 8 bases. V shed 5 bases and J 4 bases; nucleotides not matched to a gene: 10. This CDR3 contains 16 residues. CDR1 is SGHVS and CDR2 is FQNEAQ in the germline V gene.

This chain links TRBV28 with TRBJ2-7, with 7 nucleotides matching TRBD1. Trimming removed 3 bases from V and 5 bases from J; junction bases left unmatched: 7. There are 14 residues in the CDR3. Germline CDR1 reads MDHEN; CDR2 reads SYDVKM. CDR3 sequence: CASSLNRGYNEQYV. The CDR3 DNA sequence: TGTGCCAGCAGTTTGAACAGGGGATACAACGAGCAGTACGTC.

The chain employs TRBV28 and TRBJ2-1; 7 positions agree with TRBD2. Germline loops: CDR1 MDHEN, CDR2 SYDVKM. V gave up 6 bases and J gave up 1 base; unmatched junction bases: 6. CDR3 length: 15 amino acids. The DNA for the CDR3 is TGTGCCAGCAGGAAGCTCGGGGGGTCCTACAATGAGCAGTTCTTC. Residues: CASRKLGGSYNEQFF.

This clonotype was observed a handful of times. This sequence joins TRBV20-1 and TRBJ2-5, with D possibly matching TRBD1 (5 bases). Germline V gene sequence: CDR1 DFQATT, CDR2 SNEGSKA (reference sequence). The CDR3 has 14 amino acids. V was cut by 3 bases and J by 0 bases, with 11 bases left in between. In DNA, the CDR3 is TGCAGTGCTAGCCGACAGTTGTACCAAGAGACCCAGTACTTC. This sequence encodes CSASRQLYQETQYF.

There are many counts of this clonotype. The rearrangement uses TRBV20-1 and TRBJ2-3; maybe TRBD2 (5 bases). In germline, CDR1 is DFQATT, CDR2 SNEGSKA (reference sequence). CDR3 length: 13 residues. V gave up 6 bases and J gave up 2 bases, with 12 bases separating them. In DNA, the CDR3 is TGCAGTGCGGACTGGGTAGACACAGATACGCAGTATTTT. Translation: CSADWVDTDTQYF.

This clonotype was detected ten times or more. Here the CDR3 DNA reads TGCAGCGTTGGGCCAGGGACTGAAGCTTTCTTT. This codes for CSVGPGTEAFF. This chain links TRBV29-1 with TRBJ1-1; tentative D call: TRBD1 (5 bases). From germline, CDR1 is SQVTM and CDR2 ANQGSEA. The CDR3 has 11 residues. Trimming took off 4 bases at V and 5 bases at J, with 8 bases between the two ends.

The rearrangement uses TRBV20-1 and TRBJ2-6; D gene ambiguous. V lost 1 base and J lost 2, with 3 bases in between. CDR3 length: 13 amino acids. Germline lookup yields CDR1 DFQATT and CDR2 SNEGSKA (reference sequence). CDR3: CSARGPGANVLTF. The CDR3 DNA sequence: TGCAGTGCTAGAGGGCCTGGGGCCAACGTCCTGACTTTC.

This rearrangement joins TRBV20-1 to TRBJ2-5, with D possibly being TRBD1 or TRBD2 (7 bases each). Germline V gene sequence: CDR1 DFQATT, CDR2 SNEGSKA (reference sequence). V lost 6 bases and J 6 bases, leaving 20 bases between the germline ends. The length of the CDR3 is 14 residues. CDR3 loop: CSADREGGRKTQYF. DNA of the CDR3: TGCAGTGCCGACAGGGAGGGGGGGAGAAAGACCCAGTACTTC.

The chain has TRBV9 and TRBJ2-7; a possible D gene is TRBD2 (6 bases). Germline V gene data show CDR1 as SGDLS and CDR2 as YYNGEE. The V end lost 0 bases, the J end lost 4 bases, and 14 bases lay between the germline ends. This CDR3 spans 15 amino acids. CDR3 protein: CASSVGASDLYEQYF. The CDR3 bases are TGTGCCAGCAGCGTAGGCGCTAGCGATTTATACGAGCAGTACTTC.

The chain carries TRBV15 and TRBJ2-5, with D perhaps assigned TRBD1 or TRBD2 (6 bases each). The V gene's germline CDR1 is LNHNV and CDR2 YYDKDF (reference sequence). Trimming stripped 4 bases from V and 5 bases from J, with 20 bases between. CDR3 length equals 16 residues. The CDR3 nucleotides are TGTGCCACCAGCACCACGAAAGAGACAGGAGGGGAGACCCAGTACTTC. Protein product: CATSTTKETGGETQYF.

This clonotype was recorded at least ten times. The chain recombines TRBV7-2 with TRBJ2-5; perhaps TRBD2 as D (6 bases). The CDR3 sequence is 14 residues long. Per the germline V gene, CDR1 is SGHTA and CDR2 is FQGNSA. V was trimmed by 5 bases and J by 5 bases, leaving 15 bases between them. In DNA, the CDR3 is TGTGCCAGCAGCCCCCCGACTAGAGTGGAGACCCAGTACTTC. This translates into CASSPPTRVETQYF. Full variable domain (remainder filled in from reference TRBV7-2 and TRBJ2-5): GAGVSQSPSNKVTEKGKDVELRCDPISGHTALYWYRQSLGQGLEFLIYFQGNSAPDKSGLPSDRFSAERTGGSVSTLTIQRTQQEDSAVYLCASSPPTRVETQYFGPGTRLLVL.

The chain's CDR3 is CASSQEERGPHNEQFF. CDR3 coding DNA: TGTGCCAGCAGCCAAGAAGAGCGGGGGCCACACAATGAGCAGTTCTTC. The chain is built from TRBV4-2 and TRBJ2-1, with 8 bases matching TRBD2. The CDR3 length is 16 residues. J gave up 5 bases and V 0 bases, and 6 bases lay outside the gene matches. From germline, CDR1 is LGHNA and CDR2 YNFKEQ.

In this sample, this clonotype turned up once. The chain joins TRBV2 to TRBJ1-5, with a tentative D call TRBD1 (5 bases). The CDR3 is made up of 12 amino acids. Per germline, CDR1 SNHLY and CDR2 FYNNEI. V lost 8 bases, J lost 4 bases, and 9 bases lay in between. The DNA for the CDR3 is TGTGCCAGCGGGAAGGGGAATCAGCCCCAGCATTTT. Encoded protein: CASGKGNQPQHF.